These 10 T cell receptor beta chains came from one sample sequenced in a study of T-cell memory formation after mild COVID-19. MiXCR was run by TCRdb on the 5' RACE reads, yielding one entry per CDR3 protein. This table has 200,000 to 250,000 distinct CDR3 sequences, 27% appearing once. The sample consisted of PBMCs or a T cell subset sorted from them (not recorded which). The origin of the receptors is an adult woman who had mild COVID-19 (a few samples of this study predate the infection). Cell type and time point are not known.

This clonotype came up a few times. The chain links TRBV25-1 to TRBJ2-1; TRBD2 matches 10 bases. Unmatched junction bases numbered 6, after V lost 7 bases and J lost 3 bases. Looked up from germline, CDR1 is MGHDK and CDR2 is SYGVNS. The CDR3 is made up of 15 amino acids. The CDR3 DNA follows: TGTGCCAGCACCCTAGCGGGGGAAGTCTACAATGAGCAGTTCTTC. It is translated as CASTLAGEVYNEQFF. Full variable domain (rest looked up from reference TRBV25-1 and TRBJ2-1): EADIYQTPRYLVIGTGKKITLECSQTMGHDKMYWYQQDPGMELHLIHYSYGVNSTEKGDLSSESTVSRIRTEHFPLTLESARPSHTSQYLCASTLAGEVYNEQFFGPGTRLTVL.

The chain joins TRBV19 to TRBJ2-3; weak D call: TRBD1 (5 bases). This CDR3 is built from 15 residues. Germline lookup yields CDR1 LNHDA and CDR2 SQIVND (reference sequence). V was pared by 3 bases and J by 2 bases, with 12 bases between. CDR3 coding DNA: TGTGCCAGTAGTATGGGGCGGAGCCCCACAGATACGCAGTATTTT. The encoded protein is CASSMGRSPTDTQYF.

This clonotype was detected only a few times. V gene TRBV10-3 combines with J gene TRBJ1-2; D is unclear. CDR1 and CDR2 (germline): ENHRY, SYGVKD. This CDR3 spans 12 amino acids. V dropped 0 bases and J dropped 8 bases, with 7 bases sitting between them. DNA for the CDR3: TGTGCCATCAGTGAGTCACTGGCGGGCTACACCTTC. Translating it yields CAISESLAGYTF.

This clonotype was seen a few times. The chain has TRBV6-1 and TRBJ2-3, with a weak D call TRBD2 (7 bases). Germline V gene sequence: CDR1 MNHNS, CDR2 SASEGT. V was cut by 7 bases and J by 3 bases, with 11 bases left in between. The CDR3 has 13 amino acids. The CDR3: CASMGGATDTQYF. The CDR3 nucleotides read TGTGCCAGCATGGGGGGGGCGACAGATACGCAGTATTTT.

This clonotype was recorded a few times. The chain recombines TRBV5-1 with TRBJ2-7; 9 positions match TRBD1. The V gene end was trimmed by 4 bases and the J gene end by 5 bases; junction bases not matched to a gene: 7. The CDR3 spans 14 residues. Germline values: CDR1 SGHRS, CDR2 YFSETQ. The CDR3 DNA reads as TGCGCCAGCAGCCCCGGACAGGGGTTGGACGAGCAGTACTTC. It yields the protein CASSPGQGLDEQYF.

The CDR3 loop is CASSLMGTSSYNEQFF. The CDR3 DNA reads TGTGCCAGCAGCTTGATGGGGACAAGCTCCTACAATGAGCAGTTCTTC. This chain uses TRBV7-9 with TRBJ2-1; TRBD1 might be the D (6 bases). Germline loops: CDR1 SEHNR, CDR2 FQNEAQ (reference sequence). The CDR3 is made up of 16 amino acids. V shed 3 bases and J shed 0 bases, with 12 bases lying between them.

J is TRBJ1-2 and V is TRBV5-5; D uncertain. CDR1 SGHKS and CDR2 YYEKEE come from the germline V gene (reference sequence). The CDR3 has 13 amino acids. Trimming took off 5 bases at V and 2 bases at J, with 10 bases between the two ends. The CDR3 DNA sequence: TGTGCCAGCAGTCCGGACTGGAACTATGGCTACACCTTC. Translated, it gives CASSPDWNYGYTF.

This clonotype has just a few counts. CDR3 in amino acids: CASSSRVPYEQYF. CDR3 nucleotides: TGTGCCAGCAGCTCCAGGGTCCCCTACGAGCAGTACTTC. The J gene is TRBJ2-7, the V gene TRBV7-2, with D possibly being TRBD1 (5 bases). The CDR3 has 13 residues. V shed 4 bases and J shed 2 bases, with 9 bases lying between them. Germline V CDR1 and CDR2: SGHTA, FQGNSA.

The chain is built from TRBV24-1 and TRBJ2-5; 7 nucleotides align to TRBD2. Germline CDR1 KGHDR, CDR2 SFDVKD. CDR3 size: 17 residues. Losses at the gene ends were 5 bases for V and 0 bases for J; bases not matched to a gene: 11. The CDR3 nucleotides are TGTGCCACCAGTGGCACCTCCGGGACTACAAACCAAGAGACCCAGTACTTC. Protein: CATSGTSGTTNQETQYF.

This clonotype occurred a few times. V gene TRBV6-1 combines with J gene TRBJ1-1, with D hard to call. Trimming pared 7 bases from V and 1 base from J, leaving 16 bases between. The CDR3 spans 15 residues. Germline V gene sequence: CDR1 MNHNS, CDR2 SASEGT. CDR3 DNA: TGTGCCAGCATCTCTAGGGTTGCGCAGAACACTGAAGCTTTCTTT. Translating it yields CASISRVAQNTEAFF.